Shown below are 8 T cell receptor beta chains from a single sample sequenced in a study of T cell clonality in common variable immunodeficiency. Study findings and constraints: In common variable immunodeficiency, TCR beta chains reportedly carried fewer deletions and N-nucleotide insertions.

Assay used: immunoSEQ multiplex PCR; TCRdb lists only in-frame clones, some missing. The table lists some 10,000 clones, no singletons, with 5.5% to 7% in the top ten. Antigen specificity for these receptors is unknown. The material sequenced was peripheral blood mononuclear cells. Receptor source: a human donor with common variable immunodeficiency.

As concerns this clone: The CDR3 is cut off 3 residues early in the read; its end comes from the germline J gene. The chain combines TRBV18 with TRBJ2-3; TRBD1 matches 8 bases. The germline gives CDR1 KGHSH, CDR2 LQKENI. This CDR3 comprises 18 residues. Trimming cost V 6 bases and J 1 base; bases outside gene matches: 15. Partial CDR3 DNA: TGTGCCAGCTCCCACGACCGGGACAGGTTTTCCGGCACAGATACG. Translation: CASSHDRDRFSGTDT. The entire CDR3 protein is CASSHDRDRFSGTDTQYF.

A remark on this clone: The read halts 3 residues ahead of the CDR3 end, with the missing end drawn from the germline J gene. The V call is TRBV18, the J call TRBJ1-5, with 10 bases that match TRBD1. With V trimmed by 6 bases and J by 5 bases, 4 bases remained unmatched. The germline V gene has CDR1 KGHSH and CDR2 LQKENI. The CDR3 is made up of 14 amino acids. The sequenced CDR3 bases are TGTGCCAGCTCGACCGGGACAGGGGATCAGCCC. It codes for CASSTGTGDQP. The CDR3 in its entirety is CASSTGTGDQPQHF.

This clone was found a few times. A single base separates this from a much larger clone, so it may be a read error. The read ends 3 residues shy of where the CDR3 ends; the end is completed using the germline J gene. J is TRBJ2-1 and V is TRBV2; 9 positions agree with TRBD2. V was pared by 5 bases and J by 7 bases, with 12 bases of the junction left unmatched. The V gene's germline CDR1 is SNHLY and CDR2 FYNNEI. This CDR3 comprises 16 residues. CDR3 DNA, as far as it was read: TGTGCCAGCAGTTCCATCCCGGGCGGGAGGGAGAATGAG. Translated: CASSSIPGGRENE. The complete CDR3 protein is CASSSIPGGRENEQFF.

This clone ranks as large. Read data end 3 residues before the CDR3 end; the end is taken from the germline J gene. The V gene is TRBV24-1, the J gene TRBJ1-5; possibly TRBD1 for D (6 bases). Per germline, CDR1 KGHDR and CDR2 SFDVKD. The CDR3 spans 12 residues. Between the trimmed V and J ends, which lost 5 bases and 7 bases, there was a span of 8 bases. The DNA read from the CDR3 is TGTGCCACCAGTGCAGGGGTCCAGCCC. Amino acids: CATSAGVQP. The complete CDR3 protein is CATSAGVQPQHF.

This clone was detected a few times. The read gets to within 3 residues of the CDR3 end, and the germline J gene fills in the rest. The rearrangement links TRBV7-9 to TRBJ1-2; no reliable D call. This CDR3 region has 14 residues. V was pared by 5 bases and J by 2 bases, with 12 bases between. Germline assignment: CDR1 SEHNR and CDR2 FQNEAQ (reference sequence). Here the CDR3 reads CASSPRAINYGYTF. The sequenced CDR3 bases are TGTGCCAGCAGCCCCCGCGCTATAAACTATGGC.

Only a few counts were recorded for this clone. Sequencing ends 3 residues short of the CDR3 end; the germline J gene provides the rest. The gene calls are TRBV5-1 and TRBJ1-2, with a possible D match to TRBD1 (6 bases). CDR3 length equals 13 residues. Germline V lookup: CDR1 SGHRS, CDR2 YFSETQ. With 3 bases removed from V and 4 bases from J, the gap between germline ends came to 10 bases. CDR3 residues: CASSSGTSYGYTF. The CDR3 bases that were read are TGCGCCAGCAGCTCCGGGACATCCTATGGC.

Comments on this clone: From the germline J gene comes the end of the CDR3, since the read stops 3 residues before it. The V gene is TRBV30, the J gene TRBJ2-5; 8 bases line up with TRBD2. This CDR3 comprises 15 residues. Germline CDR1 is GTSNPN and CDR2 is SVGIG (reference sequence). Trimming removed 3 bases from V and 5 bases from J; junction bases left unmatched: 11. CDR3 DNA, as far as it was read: TGTGCCTGGAGCACCGGACTAGCCGACAGGGAGACC. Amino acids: CAWSTGLADRET. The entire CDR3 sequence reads CAWSTGLADRETQYF.

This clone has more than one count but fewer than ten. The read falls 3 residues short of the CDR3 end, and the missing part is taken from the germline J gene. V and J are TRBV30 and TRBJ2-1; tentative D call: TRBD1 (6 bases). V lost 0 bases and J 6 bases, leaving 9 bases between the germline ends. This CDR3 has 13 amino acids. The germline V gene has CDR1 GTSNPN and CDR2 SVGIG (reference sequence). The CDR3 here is CAWSVGGINEQFF. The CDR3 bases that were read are TGTGCCTGGAGTGTAGGGGGAATCAATGAG.